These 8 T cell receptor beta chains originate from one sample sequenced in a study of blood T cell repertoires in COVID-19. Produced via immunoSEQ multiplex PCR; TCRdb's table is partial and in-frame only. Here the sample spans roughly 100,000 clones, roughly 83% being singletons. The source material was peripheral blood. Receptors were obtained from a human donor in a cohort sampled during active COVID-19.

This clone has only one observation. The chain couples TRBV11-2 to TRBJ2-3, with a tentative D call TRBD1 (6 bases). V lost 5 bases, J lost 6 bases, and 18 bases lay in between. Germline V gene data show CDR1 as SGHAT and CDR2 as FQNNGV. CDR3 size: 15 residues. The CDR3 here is CASSTGHPLGDTQYF. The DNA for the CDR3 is TGTGCCAGCAGCACGGGACACCCGTTGGGGGATACGCAGTATTTT.

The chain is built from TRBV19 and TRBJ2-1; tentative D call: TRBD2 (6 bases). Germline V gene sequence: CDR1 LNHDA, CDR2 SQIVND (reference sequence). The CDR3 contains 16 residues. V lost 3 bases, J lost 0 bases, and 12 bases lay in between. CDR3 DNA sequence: TGTGCCAGTAGTATCCAACTAGCTGTCTCCTACAATGAGCAGTTCTTC. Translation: CASSIQLAVSYNEQFF.

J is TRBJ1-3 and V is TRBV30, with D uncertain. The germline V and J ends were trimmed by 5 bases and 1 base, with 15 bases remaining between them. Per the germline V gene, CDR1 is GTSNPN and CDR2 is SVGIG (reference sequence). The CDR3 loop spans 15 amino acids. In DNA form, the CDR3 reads TGTGCCTGGCAATATGGAGGTCGGTCTGGAAACACCATATATTTT. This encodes CAWQYGGRSGNTIYF.

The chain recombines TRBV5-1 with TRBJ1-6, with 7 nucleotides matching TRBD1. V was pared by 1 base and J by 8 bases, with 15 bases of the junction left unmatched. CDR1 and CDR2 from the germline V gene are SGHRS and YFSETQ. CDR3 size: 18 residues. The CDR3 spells CASSLQGSTGRKDSPLHF. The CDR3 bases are TGCGCCAGCAGCTTGCAAGGGTCGACAGGGCGAAAAGATTCACCCCTCCACTTT.

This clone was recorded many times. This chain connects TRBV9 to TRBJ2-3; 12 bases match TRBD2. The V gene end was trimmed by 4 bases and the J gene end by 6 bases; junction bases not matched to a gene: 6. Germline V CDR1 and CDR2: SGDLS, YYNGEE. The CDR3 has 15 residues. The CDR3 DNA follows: TGTGCCAGCAGCCCTAGCGGGGGGGCCGCGGATACGCAGTATTTT. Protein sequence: CASSPSGGAADTQYF.

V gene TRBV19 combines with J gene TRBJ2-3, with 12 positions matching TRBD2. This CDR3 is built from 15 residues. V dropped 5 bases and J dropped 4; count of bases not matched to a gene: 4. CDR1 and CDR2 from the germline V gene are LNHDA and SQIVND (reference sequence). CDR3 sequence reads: CASSVTSGGSDTQYF. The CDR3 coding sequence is TGTGCCAGTAGTGTTACTAGCGGGGGGTCAGATACGCAGTATTTT.

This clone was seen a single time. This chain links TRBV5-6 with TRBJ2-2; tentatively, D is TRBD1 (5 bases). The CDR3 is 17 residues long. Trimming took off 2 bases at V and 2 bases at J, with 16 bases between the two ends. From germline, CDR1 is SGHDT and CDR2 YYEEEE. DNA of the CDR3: TGTGCCAGCAGCTTAGTTGGGGCACATCCAAACACCGGGGAGCTGTTTTTT. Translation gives CASSLVGAHPNTGELFF.

CDR3 protein: CASSPRGASSYEQYF. The DNA for the CDR3 is TGTGCCAGCAGCCCGCGGGGGGCTAGCTCCTACGAGCAGTACTTC. The V call is TRBV9, the J call TRBJ2-7; 8 bases agree with TRBD2. Trimming removed 4 bases from V and 0 bases from J; junction bases left unmatched: 6. In germline, CDR1 is SGDLS, CDR2 YYNGEE. This CDR3 region has 15 residues.